The following is a T cell receptor beta chain sequence with its context. Its target is unknown. Diagnosis relied on clinical symptoms, serum thyroxine and TRAb, thyroid ultrasound and orbital computed tomography. These data belong to a study of T cells in Graves' hyperthyroidism and ophthalmopathy. Overall study findings and caveats: A model using 13 V-J features told ophthalmopathy apart from stable hyperthyroidism.

TCR beta CDR3 regions were amplified from RNA. With the HTBI primer set, the TCR CDR3 went through a first round of RT-PCR. One entry per CDR3 protein results from TCRdb running MiXCR on the multiplex PCR reads. The sample lists about 360,000 distinct CDR3 sequences; approximately 25% were seen once. This CDR3 is built from 16 residues. The V gene's germline CDR1 is MNHNY and CDR2 SVGAGI (reference sequence). The V and J ends lost 0 bases and 4 bases respectively, with 15 bases between them. Sequencing was done on a sample of blood. This receptor was obtained from a man aged 50 to 60 with Graves' hyperthyroidism. This chain uses TRBV6-6 with TRBJ2-5, with a possible D match to TRBD1 (5 bases). In DNA form, the CDR3 reads TGTGCCAGCAGTTACTCGGCTAGGTTTAGGGGAGAGACCCAGTACTTC. Protein product: CASSYSARFRGETQYF.